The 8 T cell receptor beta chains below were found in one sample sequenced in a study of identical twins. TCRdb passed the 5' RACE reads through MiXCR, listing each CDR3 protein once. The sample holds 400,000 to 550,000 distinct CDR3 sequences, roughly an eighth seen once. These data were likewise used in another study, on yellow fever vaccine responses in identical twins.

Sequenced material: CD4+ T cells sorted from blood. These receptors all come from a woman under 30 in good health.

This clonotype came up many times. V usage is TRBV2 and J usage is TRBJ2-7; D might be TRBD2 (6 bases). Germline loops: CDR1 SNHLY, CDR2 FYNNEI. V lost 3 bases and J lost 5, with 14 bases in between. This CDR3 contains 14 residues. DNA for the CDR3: TGTGCCAGCAGTGAGGGGGGTTACCCGGACGAGCAGTACTTC. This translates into CASSEGGYPDEQYF.

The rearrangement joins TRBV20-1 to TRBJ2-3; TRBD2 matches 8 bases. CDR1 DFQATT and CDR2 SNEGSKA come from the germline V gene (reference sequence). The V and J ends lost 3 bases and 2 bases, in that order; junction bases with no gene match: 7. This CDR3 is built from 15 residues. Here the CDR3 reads CSARDSGGSTDTQYF. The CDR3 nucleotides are TGCAGTGCTAGGGACTCGGGGGGGTCCACAGATACGCAGTATTTT.

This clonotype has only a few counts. The CDR3 protein is CASSPGLAGGPKAYNEQFF. CDR3 DNA: TGTGCCAGCAGTCCAGGACTAGCGGGGGGGCCAAAGGCCTACAATGAGCAGTTCTTC. V gene TRBV12-3 or TRBV12-4 combines with J gene TRBJ2-1; 15 nucleotides align to TRBD2. The CDR3 length is 19 residues. Trimming took 5 bases from V and 2 from J; bases not matched to a gene: 10.

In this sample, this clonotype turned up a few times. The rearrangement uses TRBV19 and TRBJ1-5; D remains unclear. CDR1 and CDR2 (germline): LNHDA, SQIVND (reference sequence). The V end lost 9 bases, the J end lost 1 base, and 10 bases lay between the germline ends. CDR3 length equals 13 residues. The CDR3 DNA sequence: TGTGCCAGCGCGACAAAGAGCAATCAGCCCCAGCATTTT. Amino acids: CASATKSNQPQHF.

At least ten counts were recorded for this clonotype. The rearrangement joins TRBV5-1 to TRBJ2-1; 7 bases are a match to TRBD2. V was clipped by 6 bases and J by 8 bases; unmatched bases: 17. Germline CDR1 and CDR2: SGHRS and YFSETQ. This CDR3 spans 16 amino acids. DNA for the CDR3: TGCGCCAGCACCCCTCGGAAGAGGACTAGTCCGGATGAGCAGTTCTTC. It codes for CASTPRKRTSPDEQFF.

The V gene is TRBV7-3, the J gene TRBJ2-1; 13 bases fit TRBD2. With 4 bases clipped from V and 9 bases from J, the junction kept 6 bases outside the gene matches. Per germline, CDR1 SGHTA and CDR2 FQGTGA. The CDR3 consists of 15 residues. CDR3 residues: CASSSLAGGQGEQFF. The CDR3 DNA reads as TGTGCCAGCAGCTCACTAGCGGGGGGGCAGGGTGAGCAGTTCTTC.

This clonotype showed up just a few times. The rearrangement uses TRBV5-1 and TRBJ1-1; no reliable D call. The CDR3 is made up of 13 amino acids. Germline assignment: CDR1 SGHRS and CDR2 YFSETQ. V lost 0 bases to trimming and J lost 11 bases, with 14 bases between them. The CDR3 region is CASSLEGSARAFF. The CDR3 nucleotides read TGCGCCAGCAGCTTGGAAGGGTCAGCTCGTGCTTTCTTT.

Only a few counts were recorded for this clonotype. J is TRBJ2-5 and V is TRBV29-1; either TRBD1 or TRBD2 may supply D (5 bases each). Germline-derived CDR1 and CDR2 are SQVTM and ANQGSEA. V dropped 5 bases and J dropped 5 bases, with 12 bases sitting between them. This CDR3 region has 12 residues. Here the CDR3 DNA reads TGCAGCGTTAGTGAGGGGTCCGAGACCCAGTACTTC. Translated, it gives CSVSEGSETQYF.